These 23 T cell receptor beta chains share one sample of origin, sequenced in a study of T cells in Graves' hyperthyroidism and ophthalmopathy. From RNA transcripts, TCR beta CDR3 regions were amplified. During a first-round RT-PCR of the TCR CDR3, the HTBI primer set was used. TCRdb re-called the multiplex PCR reads through MiXCR, storing one row per CDR3 protein. The table records some 740,000 distinct CDR3 sequences, 14% of them present only once. The material sequenced was blood. The source of these receptors is a woman under 30 with Graves' hyperthyroidism.

This chain joins TRBV20-1 and TRBJ2-1; D is perhaps TRBD1 or TRBD2 (5 bases each). Between the trimmed V and J ends, which lost 0 bases and 8 bases, there was a span of 17 bases. This CDR3 is built from 15 residues. The germline V gene encodes CDR1 DFQATT and CDR2 SNEGSKA (reference sequence). The CDR3 DNA follows: TGCAGTGCTAGAGATATCGCGGGTTGGGGCTATGAGCAGTTCTTC. This translates into CSARDIAGWGYEQFF.

The CDR3 nucleotides are TGTGCCAGTAGTATAAGCGAGACAGGGAAACGCGAGCAGTACTTC. This sequence encodes CASSISETGKREQYF. The V call is TRBV19, the J call TRBJ2-7, with 7 bases lining up with TRBD1. The V and J ends lost 2 bases and 6 bases, in that order; junction bases with no gene match: 10. Germline V gives CDR1 LNHDA, CDR2 SQIVND (reference sequence). The CDR3 has 15 residues.

The chain recombines TRBV19 with TRBJ1-2; D unresolved. Germline loops: CDR1 LNHDA, CDR2 SQIVND (reference sequence). V was clipped by 4 bases and J by 1 base, with 16 bases between them. The CDR3 is 16 residues long. The CDR3 sequence is CASSNLLADLNYGYTF. In DNA form, the CDR3 reads TGTGCCAGTAGTAATCTATTGGCCGACCTTAACTATGGCTACACCTTC.

A few counts support this clonotype. This chain connects TRBV12-3 or TRBV12-4 to TRBJ2-3, with 10 bases matching TRBD2. This CDR3 has 18 residues. V was pared by 7 bases and J by 0 bases, with 13 bases of the junction left unmatched. The CDR3, as DNA: TGTGCCAGCACCTTGCCTAGCGGGAGTGGTTGGAGCACAGATACGCAGTATTTT. Translated, it gives CASTLPSGSGWSTDTQYF.

This clonotype was found a few times. The chain links TRBV18 to TRBJ2-7; D gene uncertain. The germline V gene has CDR1 KGHSH and CDR2 LQKENI. This CDR3 has 14 amino acids. Trimming shortened V by 2 bases and J by 0 bases, and 8 bases separated the two germline ends. The CDR3 nucleotides are TGTGCCAGCTCACCAGACTTAGGCTCCTACGAGCAGTACTTC. Its protein is CASSPDLGSYEQYF.

J is TRBJ2-3 and V is TRBV7-2, with a possible D match to TRBD2 (6 bases). Between the trimmed V and J ends, which lost 3 bases and 1 base, there was a span of 17 bases. There are 17 residues in the CDR3. Germline CDR1 SGHTA, CDR2 FQGNSA. The CDR3 nucleotides are TGTGCCAGCAGCTTGACAGAAAGGGCGGGACGCACAGATACGCAGTATTTT. Translation gives CASSLTERAGRTDTQYF. Drawing the rest from reference TRBV7-2 and TRBJ2-3, the complete variable domain is GAGVSQSPSNKVTEKGKDVELRCDPISGHTALYWYRQSLGQGLEFLIYFQGNSAPDKSGLPSDRFSAERTGGSVSTLTIQRTQQEDSAVYLCASSLTERAGRTDTQYFGPGTRLTVL.

The table lists this clonotype with a few counts. This chain links TRBV3-1 with TRBJ1-2; maybe TRBD1 (6 bases). CDR1 is LGHDT and CDR2 is YNNKEL in the germline V gene (reference sequence). Trimming cost V 5 bases and J 6 bases, with 19 bases left between them. This CDR3 contains 15 residues. The CDR3 region has the DNA TGTGCCAGCAGCTTGTTGGGGGGCGAGGGTGATGGCTACACCTTC. Its protein is CASSLLGGEGDGYTF. Drawing the rest from reference TRBV3-1 and TRBJ1-2, the complete variable domain is DTAVSQTPKYLVTQMGNDKSIKCEQNLGHDTMYWYKQDSKKFLKIMFSYNNKELIINETVPNRFSPKSPDKAHLNLHINSLELGDSAVYFCASSLLGGEGDGYTFGSGTRLTVV.

Here the CDR3 DNA reads TGTGCCAGCAAAAGGCACTTGGACGGCGAGCAGTACTTC. Protein product: CASKRHLDGEQYF. The chain recombines TRBV9 with TRBJ2-7; D uncertain. Germline V CDR1 and CDR2: SGDLS, YYNGEE. The ends were cut back, 6 bases at V and 6 bases at J, with 16 bases in the middle. The CDR3 totals 13 residues.

There are many counts of this clonotype. The chain is built from TRBV7-3 and TRBJ2-1; TRBD2 matches at 11 bases. Germline lookup yields CDR1 SGHTA and CDR2 FQGTGA. This CDR3 is 15 amino acids long. V was pared by 5 bases and J by 9 bases, with 9 bases of the junction left unmatched. CDR3 in DNA: TGTGCCAGCAGCCTTACTAGCGGGAGAGTTAGTGAGCAGTTCTTC. As protein: CASSLTSGRVSEQFF.

The rearrangement links TRBV9 to TRBJ1-5; D may be TRBD1 (5 bases). The length of the CDR3 is 12 residues. The germline gives CDR1 SGDLS, CDR2 YYNGEE. The V gene lost 4 bases and the J gene lost 9 bases, with 11 bases spanning the gap. CDR3 amino acids: CASSPSGAPQHF. The CDR3 nucleotides read TGTGCCAGCAGCCCCTCCGGGGCGCCCCAGCATTTT.

There are many counts of this clonotype. The chain joins TRBV7-8 to TRBJ2-3; 8 bases line up with TRBD2. CDR1 SGHVS and CDR2 FQNEAQ come from the germline V gene. The CDR3 spans 17 residues. The V segment lost 6 bases and the J segment 5 bases; nucleotides outside the gene matches: 16. The CDR3 nucleotides read TGTGCCAGCAGAAGGGGTCGGCTAGCGGGCTCCGGAGATACGCAGTATTTT. This gives the protein CASRRGRLAGSGDTQYF.

This clonotype was detected ten times or more. V gene TRBV6-2 or TRBV6-3 combines with J gene TRBJ1-5; D is uncertain. CDR1 is MNHEY, CDR2 SVGEGT, per germline. The CDR3 has 12 amino acids. Trimming took 1 base from V and 3 from J, leaving 1 base between them. The CDR3 coding sequence is TGTGCCAGCAGTTACTACAATCAGCCCCAGCATTTT. This encodes CASSYYNQPQHF.

The chain is built from TRBV7-2 and TRBJ2-3; D is undetermined. Germline-derived CDR1 and CDR2 are SGHTA and FQGNSA. The V end was cut by 5 bases, the J end by 0 bases, with 12 bases between. The CDR3 covers 15 residues. The CDR3 region is CASSPQSFSTDTQYF. In DNA, the CDR3 is TGTGCCAGCAGCCCCCAGTCTTTTAGCACAGATACGCAGTATTTT.

This clonotype was counted at least ten times. This rearrangement joins TRBV28 to TRBJ1-5; 8 nucleotides line up with TRBD1. Germline CDR1 reads MDHEN; CDR2 reads SYDVKM. The junction had 6 bases not matched to a gene; V was cut back by 6 bases and J by 2 bases. This CDR3 is 15 amino acids long. CDR3 in amino acids: CASRPGGLGNQPQHF. Written as DNA, the CDR3 is TGTGCCAGCAGACCAGGGGGCTTGGGCAATCAGCCCCAGCATTTT.

The J gene is TRBJ2-5, the V gene TRBV11-3; TRBD1 matches 7 bases. The CDR3 consists of 15 residues. V was clipped by 6 bases and J by 2 bases; unmatched bases: 9. The germline gives CDR1 SGHNT, CDR2 YENEEA. CDR3 amino acids: CASSTRDSTQETQYF. DNA for the CDR3: TGTGCCAGCAGTACAAGGGACAGTACTCAAGAGACCCAGTACTTC.

There are many counts of this clonotype. The chain couples TRBV24-1 to TRBJ2-7; D remains ambiguous. Per germline, CDR1 KGHDR and CDR2 SFDVKD. With 1 base removed from V and 5 bases from J, the gap between germline ends came to 8 bases. CDR3 size: 13 residues. DNA for the CDR3: TGTGCCACCAGTGATTTAACTCGTGACGAGCAGTACTTC. Protein: CATSDLTRDEQYF.

This chain connects TRBV7-9 to TRBJ2-3; TRBD1 is a possible D gene (6 bases). CDR1 is SEHNR and CDR2 is FQNEAQ in the germline V gene (reference sequence). The length of the CDR3 is 15 residues. Trimming shortened V by 6 bases and J by 5 bases, and 18 bases separated the two germline ends. CDR3 sequence reads: CASRDTGTKRDTQYF. CDR3 coding DNA: TGTGCCAGCAGGGATACCGGGACAAAGAGAGATACGCAGTATTTT.

The chain employs TRBV20-1 and TRBJ1-4, with no clear D. The CDR3 runs 15 residues. Germline CDR1 is DFQATT and CDR2 is SNEGSKA (reference sequence). Trimming left V 3 bases short and J 4 bases short, with 15 bases between. The CDR3, as DNA: TGCAGTGCTAGGCCCGATTCGTCAGTTAATGAAAAACTGTTTTTT. Translated: CSARPDSSVNEKLFF.

The chain is built from TRBV18 and TRBJ2-1; D might be TRBD1 (5 bases). The CDR3 is 16 amino acids. Germline values: CDR1 KGHSH, CDR2 LQKENI. The germline V and J ends were trimmed by 3 bases and 0 bases, with 12 bases remaining between them. The CDR3 loop reads CASSPSGSSSYNEQFF. Written as DNA, the CDR3 is TGTGCCAGCTCACCTTCAGGGTCAAGCTCCTACAATGAGCAGTTCTTC.

This clonotype turned up a few times. The rearrangement joins TRBV2 to TRBJ2-1, with 12 bases identical to TRBD1. The CDR3 sequence is 16 residues long. The germline CDR1 and CDR2 sequences are SNHLY and FYNNEI. J gave up 9 bases and V 6 bases, and 12 bases lay outside the gene matches. This chain's CDR3 is CASSAPGTGGFSEQFF. In nucleotides, the CDR3 is TGTGCCAGCAGCGCACCCGGGACAGGGGGCTTCAGTGAGCAGTTCTTC.

This clonotype has more than one count but fewer than ten. The chain joins TRBV6-1 to TRBJ2-2; the D gene is possibly TRBD1 (5 bases). V lost 10 bases and J lost 6, with 15 bases in between. Germline loops: CDR1 MNHNS, CDR2 SASEGT. The CDR3 is made up of 13 amino acids. Here the CDR3 DNA reads TGTGCCAACCAGGGTATAGGTTCCGGGGAGCTGTTTTTT. It codes for CANQGIGSGELFF.

The V gene is TRBV19, the J gene TRBJ2-4; weak D call: TRBD2 (5 bases). V was shortened by 5 bases and J by 5 bases, with 16 bases between the two germline ends. The length of the CDR3 is 15 residues. Looked up from germline, CDR1 is LNHDA and CDR2 is SQIVND (reference sequence). The CDR3 region has the DNA TGTGCCAGTAGTCGCGGGCCACCCCCGGAAAACATTCAGTACTTC. Amino acids: CASSRGPPPENIQYF. The whole variable domain, filled in from reference TRBV19 and TRBJ2-4, reads DGGITQSPKYLFRKEGQNVTLSCEQNLNHDAMYWYRQDPGQGLRLIYYSQIVNDFQKGDIAEGYSVSREKKESFPLTVTSAQKNPTAFYLCASSRGPPPENIQYFGAGTRLSVL.

In its sample, this clonotype was seen a few times. The V gene is TRBV18, the J gene TRBJ1-6, with D possibly matching TRBD1 (5 bases). Trimming shortened V by 2 bases and J by 6 bases, and 14 bases separated the two germline ends. The CDR3 totals 16 residues. CDR1 and CDR2 from the germline V gene are KGHSH and LQKENI. The CDR3 DNA is TGTGCCAGCTCACCAACCACAGGAAGCGCTAATTCACCCCTCCACTTT. This encodes CASSPTTGSANSPLHF.